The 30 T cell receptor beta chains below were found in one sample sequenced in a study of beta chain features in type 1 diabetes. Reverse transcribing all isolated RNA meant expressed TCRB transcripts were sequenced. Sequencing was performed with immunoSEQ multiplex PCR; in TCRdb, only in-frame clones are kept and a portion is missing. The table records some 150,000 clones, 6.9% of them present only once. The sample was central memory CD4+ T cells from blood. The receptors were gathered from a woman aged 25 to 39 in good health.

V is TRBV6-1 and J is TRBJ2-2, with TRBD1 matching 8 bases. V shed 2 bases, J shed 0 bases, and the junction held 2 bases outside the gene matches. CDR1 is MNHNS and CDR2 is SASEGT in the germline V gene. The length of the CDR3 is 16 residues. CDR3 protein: CASSEQGAANTGELFF. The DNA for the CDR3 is TGTGCCAGCAGTGAACAGGGGGCCGCGAACACCGGGGAGCTGTTTTTT.

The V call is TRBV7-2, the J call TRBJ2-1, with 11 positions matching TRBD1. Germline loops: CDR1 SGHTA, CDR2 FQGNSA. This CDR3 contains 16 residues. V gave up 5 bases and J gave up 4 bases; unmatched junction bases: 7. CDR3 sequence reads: CASSLRDRGSYNEQFF. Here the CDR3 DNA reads TGTGCCAGCAGCCTCCGGGACAGGGGGTCGTACAATGAGCAGTTCTTC.

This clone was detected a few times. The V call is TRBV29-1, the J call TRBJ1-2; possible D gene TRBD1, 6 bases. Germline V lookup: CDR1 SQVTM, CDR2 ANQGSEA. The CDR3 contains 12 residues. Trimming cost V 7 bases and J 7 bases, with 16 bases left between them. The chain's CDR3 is CSGKGGQGGYTF. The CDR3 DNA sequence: TGCAGCGGAAAGGGGGGGCAGGGTGGCTACACCTTC.

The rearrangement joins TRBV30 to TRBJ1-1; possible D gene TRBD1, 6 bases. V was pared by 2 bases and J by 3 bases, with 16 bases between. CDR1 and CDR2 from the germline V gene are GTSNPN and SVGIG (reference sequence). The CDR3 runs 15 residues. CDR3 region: CAWSPPGVRYTEAFF. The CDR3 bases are TGTGCCTGGAGTCCGCCAGGGGTTAGGTACACTGAAGCTTTCTTT.

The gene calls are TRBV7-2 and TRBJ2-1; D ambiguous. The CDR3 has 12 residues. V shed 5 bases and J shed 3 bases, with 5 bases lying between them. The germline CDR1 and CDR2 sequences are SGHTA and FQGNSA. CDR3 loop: CASSTHYNEQFF. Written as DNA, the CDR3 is TGTGCCAGCAGCACTCACTACAATGAGCAGTTCTTC.

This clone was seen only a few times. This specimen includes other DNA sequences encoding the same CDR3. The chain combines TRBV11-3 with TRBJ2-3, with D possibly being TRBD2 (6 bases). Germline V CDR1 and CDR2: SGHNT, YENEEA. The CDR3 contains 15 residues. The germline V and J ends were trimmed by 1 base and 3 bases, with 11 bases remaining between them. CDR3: CASSLGRGGTDTQYF. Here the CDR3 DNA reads TGTGCCAGCAGCTTAGGACGAGGAGGGACAGATACGCAGTATTTT.

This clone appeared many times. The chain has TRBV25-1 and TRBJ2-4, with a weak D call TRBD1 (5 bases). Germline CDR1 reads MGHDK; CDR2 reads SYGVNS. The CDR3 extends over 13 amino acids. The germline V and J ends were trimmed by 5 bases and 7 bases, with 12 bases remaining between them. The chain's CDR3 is CASSQGFANIQYF. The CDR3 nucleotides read TGTGCCAGCAGTCAGGGTTTCGCGAACATTCAGTACTTC.

Written as DNA, the CDR3 is TGTGCCACCAGGGGACAGGGGGCTCGAGAGACCCAGTACTTC. Translation gives CATRGQGARETQYF. The chain links TRBV15 to TRBJ2-5; 12 bases are shared with TRBD1. Trimming cost V 6 bases and J 4 bases; bases outside gene matches: 3. This CDR3 region has 14 residues. CDR1 is LNHNV, CDR2 YYDKDF, per germline (reference sequence).

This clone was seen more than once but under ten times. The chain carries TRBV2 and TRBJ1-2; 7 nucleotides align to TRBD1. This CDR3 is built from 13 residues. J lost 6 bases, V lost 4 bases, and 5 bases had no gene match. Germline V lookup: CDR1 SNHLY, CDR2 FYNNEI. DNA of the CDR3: TGTGCCAGCAGTGCACAGGGGTTAAATGGCTACACCTTC. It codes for CASSAQGLNGYTF.

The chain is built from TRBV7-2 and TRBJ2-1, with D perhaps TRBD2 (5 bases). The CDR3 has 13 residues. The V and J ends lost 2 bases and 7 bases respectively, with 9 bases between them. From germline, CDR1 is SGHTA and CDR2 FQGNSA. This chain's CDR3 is CASSLNPGNEQFF. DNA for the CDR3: TGTGCCAGCAGCTTAAATCCGGGGAATGAGCAGTTCTTC.

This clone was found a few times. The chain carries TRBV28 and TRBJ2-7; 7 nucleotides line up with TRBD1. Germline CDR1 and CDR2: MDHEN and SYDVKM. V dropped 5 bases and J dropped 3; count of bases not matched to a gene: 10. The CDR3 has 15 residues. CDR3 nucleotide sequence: TGTGCCAGCAGTCGACCAGGGGGAGTTGGCTACGAGCAGTACTTC. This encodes CASSRPGGVGYEQYF.

CDR3 sequence: CASSVAGSNTEAFF. CDR3 DNA: TGTGCCAGCAGCGTAGCAGGATCGAACACTGAAGCTTTCTTT. The rearrangement uses TRBV9 and TRBJ1-1; D remains unclear. The germline gives CDR1 SGDLS, CDR2 YYNGEE. This CDR3 spans 14 amino acids. Trimming took off 0 bases at V and 1 base at J, with 7 bases between the two ends.

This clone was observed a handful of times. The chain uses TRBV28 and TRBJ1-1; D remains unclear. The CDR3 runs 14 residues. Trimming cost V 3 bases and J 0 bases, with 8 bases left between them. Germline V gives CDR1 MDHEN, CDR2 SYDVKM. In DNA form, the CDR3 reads TGTGCCAGCAGTTTGGAACAGATGAACACTGAAGCTTTCTTT. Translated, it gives CASSLEQMNTEAFF.

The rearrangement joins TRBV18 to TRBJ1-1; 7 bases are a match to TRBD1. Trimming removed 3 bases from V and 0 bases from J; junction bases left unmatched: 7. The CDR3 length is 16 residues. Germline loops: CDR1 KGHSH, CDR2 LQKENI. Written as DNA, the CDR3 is TGTGCCAGCTCACCCGGCCCGGGACAGATGAACACTGAAGCTTTCTTT. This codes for CASSPGPGQMNTEAFF.

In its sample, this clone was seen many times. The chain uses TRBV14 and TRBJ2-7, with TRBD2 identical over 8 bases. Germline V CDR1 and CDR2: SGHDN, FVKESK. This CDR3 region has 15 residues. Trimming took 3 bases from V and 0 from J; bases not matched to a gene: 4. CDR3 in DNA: TGTGCCAGCAGCCAGACCGGGACTAGCTCCTACGAGCAGTACTTC. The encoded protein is CASSQTGTSSYEQYF.

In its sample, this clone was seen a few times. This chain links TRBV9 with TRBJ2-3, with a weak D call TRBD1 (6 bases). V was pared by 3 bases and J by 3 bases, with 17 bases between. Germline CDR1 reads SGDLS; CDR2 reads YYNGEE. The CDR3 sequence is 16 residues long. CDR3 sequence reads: CASSGRGLGGTDTQYF. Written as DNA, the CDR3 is TGTGCCAGCAGCGGTAGGGGGTTGGGTGGTACAGATACGCAGTATTTT.

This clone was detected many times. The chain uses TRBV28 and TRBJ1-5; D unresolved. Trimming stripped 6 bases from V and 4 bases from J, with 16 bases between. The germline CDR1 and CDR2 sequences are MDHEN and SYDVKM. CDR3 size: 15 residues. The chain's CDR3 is CASSPMGGGNQPQHF. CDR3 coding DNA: TGTGCCAGCAGCCCTATGGGAGGAGGAAATCAGCCCCAGCATTTT.

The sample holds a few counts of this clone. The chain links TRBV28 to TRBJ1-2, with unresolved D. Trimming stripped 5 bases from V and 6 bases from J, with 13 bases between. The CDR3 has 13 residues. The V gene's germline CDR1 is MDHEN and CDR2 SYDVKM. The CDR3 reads CASSPAESHGYTF. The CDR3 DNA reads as TGTGCCAGCAGTCCCGCGGAAAGTCATGGCTACACCTTC.

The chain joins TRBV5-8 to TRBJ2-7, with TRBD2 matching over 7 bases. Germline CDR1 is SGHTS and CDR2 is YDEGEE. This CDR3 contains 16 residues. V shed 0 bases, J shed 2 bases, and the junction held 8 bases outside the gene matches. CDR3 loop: CASSLEIGGTTYEQYF. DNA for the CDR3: TGTGCCAGCAGCTTGGAGATCGGGGGGACTACCTACGAGCAGTACTTC.

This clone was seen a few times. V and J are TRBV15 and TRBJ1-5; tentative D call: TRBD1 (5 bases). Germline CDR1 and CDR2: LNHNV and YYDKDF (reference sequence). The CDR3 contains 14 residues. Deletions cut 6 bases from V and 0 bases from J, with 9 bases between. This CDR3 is CATRMTDSNQPQHF. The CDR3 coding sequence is TGTGCCACCAGGATGACAGATAGCAATCAGCCCCAGCATTTT.

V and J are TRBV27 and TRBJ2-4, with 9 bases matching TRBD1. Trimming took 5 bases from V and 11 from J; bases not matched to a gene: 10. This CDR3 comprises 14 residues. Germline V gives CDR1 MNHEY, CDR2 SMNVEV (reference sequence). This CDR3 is CASSPGTGPTFQYF. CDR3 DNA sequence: TGTGCCAGCAGTCCCGGGACAGGGCCTACATTTCAGTACTTC.

CDR3 amino acids: CASSLDRDDQPQHF. CDR3 in DNA: TGTGCCAGCAGCTTAGACCGGGATGATCAGCCCCAGCATTTT. The rearrangement joins TRBV7-9 to TRBJ1-5; D not certain. The CDR3 extends over 14 amino acids. Looked up from germline, CDR1 is SEHNR and CDR2 is FQNEAQ (reference sequence). V gave up 1 base and J gave up 5 bases, with 9 bases separating them.

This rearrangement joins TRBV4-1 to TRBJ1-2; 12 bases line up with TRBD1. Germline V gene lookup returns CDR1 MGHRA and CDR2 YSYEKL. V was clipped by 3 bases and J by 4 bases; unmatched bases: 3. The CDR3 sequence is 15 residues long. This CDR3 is CASSHEGQGAYGYTF. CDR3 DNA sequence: TGCGCCAGCAGCCACGAGGGACAGGGGGCCTATGGCTACACCTTC.

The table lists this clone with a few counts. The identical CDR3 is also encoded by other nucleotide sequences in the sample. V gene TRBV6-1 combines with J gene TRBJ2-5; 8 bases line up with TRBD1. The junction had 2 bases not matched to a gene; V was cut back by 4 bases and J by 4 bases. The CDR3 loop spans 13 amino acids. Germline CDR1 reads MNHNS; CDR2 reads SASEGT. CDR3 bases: TGTGCCAGCAGTGGACAGGGGAGAGAGACCCAGTACTTC. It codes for CASSGQGRETQYF.

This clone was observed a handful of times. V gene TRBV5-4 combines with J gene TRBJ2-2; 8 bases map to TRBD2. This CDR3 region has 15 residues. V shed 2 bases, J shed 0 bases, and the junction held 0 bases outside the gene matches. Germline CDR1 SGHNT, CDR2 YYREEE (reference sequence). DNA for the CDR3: TGTGCCAGCAGCTTCGGGAGGGCGAACACCGGGGAGCTGTTTTTT. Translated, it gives CASSFGRANTGELFF.

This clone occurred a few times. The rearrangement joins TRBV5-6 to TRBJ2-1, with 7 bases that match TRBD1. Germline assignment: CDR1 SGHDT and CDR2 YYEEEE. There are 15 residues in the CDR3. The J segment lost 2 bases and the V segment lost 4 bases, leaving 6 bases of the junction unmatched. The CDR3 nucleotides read TGTGCCAGCAGCACGAGGGGGCGCCCCTACAATGAGCAGTTCTTC. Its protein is CASSTRGRPYNEQFF.

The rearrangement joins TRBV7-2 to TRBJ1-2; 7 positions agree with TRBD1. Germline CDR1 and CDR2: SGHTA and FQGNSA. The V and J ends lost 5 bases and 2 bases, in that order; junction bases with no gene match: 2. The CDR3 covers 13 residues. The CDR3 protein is CASSMGQNYGYTF. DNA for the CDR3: TGTGCCAGCAGCATGGGACAGAACTATGGCTACACCTTC.

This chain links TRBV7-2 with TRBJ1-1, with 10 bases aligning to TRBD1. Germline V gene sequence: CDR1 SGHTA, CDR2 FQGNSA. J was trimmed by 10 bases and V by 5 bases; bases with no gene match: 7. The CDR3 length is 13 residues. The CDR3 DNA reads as TGTGCCAGCAGCCCAGGTCGGGACAGGGGAGCTTTCTTT. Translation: CASSPGRDRGAFF.

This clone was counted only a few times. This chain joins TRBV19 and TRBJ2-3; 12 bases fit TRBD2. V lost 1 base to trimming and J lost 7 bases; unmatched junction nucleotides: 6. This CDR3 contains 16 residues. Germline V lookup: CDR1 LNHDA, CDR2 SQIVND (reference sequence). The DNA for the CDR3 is TGTGCCAGTAGTATAGGACTAGCGGGAGTGTCAAATACGCAGTATTTT. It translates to CASSIGLAGVSNTQYF. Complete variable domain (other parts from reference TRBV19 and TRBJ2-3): DGGITQSPKYLFRKEGQNVTLSCEQNLNHDAMYWYRQDPGQGLRLIYYSQIVNDFQKGDIAEGYSVSREKKESFPLTVTSAQKNPTAFYLCASSIGLAGVSNTQYFGPGTRLTVL.

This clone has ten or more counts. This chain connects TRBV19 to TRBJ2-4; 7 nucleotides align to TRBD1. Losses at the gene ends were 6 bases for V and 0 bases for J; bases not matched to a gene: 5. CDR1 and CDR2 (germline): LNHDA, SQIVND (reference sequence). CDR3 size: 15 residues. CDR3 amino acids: CASSPQGIAKNIQYF. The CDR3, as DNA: TGTGCCAGTAGCCCACAGGGGATAGCCAAAAACATTCAGTACTTC.